The 27 T cell receptor beta chains below were found in one sample sequenced in a study of metastatic and nonmetastatic thyroid tumors. Patients underwent thyroid surgery, and none had received any treatment before it. MiXCR was used by TCRdb to re-call the PCR reads. Of over 20,000 clones listed, roughly a sixth are singletons. The sequenced sample was blood. Receptors originate from a female donor with papillary thyroid cancer or a benign thyroid nodule (not recorded which). Some clones in this sample may be carry-over from other donors' samples.

The DNA of the CDR3 is TGCGCCAGCAGCTTGGCTCAGACGGCGGGGGATTCACCCCTCCACTTT. Translation gives CASSLAQTAGDSPLHF. V and J are TRBV5-1 and TRBJ1-6; a possible D gene is TRBD1 (5 bases). CDR3 length: 16 residues. Trimming stripped 0 bases from V and 8 bases from J, with 15 bases between. CDR1 and CDR2 (germline): SGHRS, YFSETQ.

Many counts were recorded for this clone. The V call is TRBV25-1, the J call TRBJ2-5; 12 nucleotides match TRBD1. J gave up 5 bases and V 3 bases, and 4 bases lay outside the gene matches. This CDR3 has 15 residues. Germline CDR1 and CDR2: MGHDK and SYGVNS. The CDR3 is CASSDPGQGAETQYF. The CDR3 DNA is TGTGCCAGCAGTGATCCGGGACAGGGGGCCGAGACCCAGTACTTC.

This clone has at least ten counts. The V gene is TRBV12-5, the J gene TRBJ2-7; tentative D call: TRBD2 (6 bases). The V gene's germline CDR1 is LGHNT and CDR2 FRNRAP. Deletions cut 0 bases from V and 2 bases from J, with 14 bases between. This CDR3 is 16 amino acids long. The CDR3 here is CASGLVALARTYEQYF. The CDR3 DNA follows: TGTGCTAGTGGTTTGGTAGCCCTAGCGAGGACCTACGAGCAGTACTTC.

In its sample, this clone was seen many times. Mismatch with germline at one junction end may stem from a read error. The chain is built from TRBV19 and TRBJ2-7; tentative D call: TRBD1 (7 bases). This CDR3 contains 14 residues. Germline V gene lookup returns CDR1 LNHDA and CDR2 SQIVND (reference sequence). The CDR3 DNA sequence: TGTGCCGGTAGTCGACAGGGAGGCTCCTACGAGCAGTACTTC. Translation: CAGSRQGGSYEQYF.

This clone has ten or more counts. The rearrangement links TRBV27 to TRBJ2-1; the match to TRBD2 covers 11 bases. This CDR3 comprises 15 residues. The junction had 1 base not matched to a gene; V was cut back by 0 bases and J by 6 bases. Germline loops: CDR1 MNHEY, CDR2 SMNVEV (reference sequence). The CDR3, as DNA: TGTGCCAGCAGTTTATCACTAGCGGGAGTCAATGAGCAGTTCTTC. Translating it yields CASSLSLAGVNEQFF.

This clone was counted many times. This may arise from a read error, as a much more abundant clone is one base away. This rearrangement joins TRBV4-2 to TRBJ2-7; 15 bases map to TRBD2. The CDR3 extends over 17 amino acids. Germline CDR1 and CDR2: LGHNA and YNFKEQ. V shed 8 bases, J shed 1 base, and the junction held 9 bases outside the gene matches. CDR3 nucleotide sequence: TGTGCCAGCGGCCCCCGGACTAGCGGGGGGGTATCCTACGAGCAGTACTTC. Translated, it gives CASGPRTSGGVSYEQYF.

V usage is TRBV25-1 and J usage is TRBJ2-1; TRBD2 aligns across 10 bases. The CDR3 is 19 amino acids. J gave up 7 bases and V 9 bases, and 24 bases lay outside the gene matches. Looked up from germline, CDR1 is MGHDK and CDR2 is SYGVNS. As DNA, the CDR3 is TGTGCCAGTACCAGGAATCCCCGACTAGCGGGTTATTCTTCGAATGAGCAGTTCTTC. This sequence encodes CASTRNPRLAGYSSNEQFF.

This clone occurred a few times. This chain connects TRBV28 to TRBJ2-7; D remains unclear. Germline CDR1 MDHEN, CDR2 SYDVKM. V was pared by 5 bases and J by 4 bases, with 12 bases between. This CDR3 is 13 amino acids long. Written as DNA, the CDR3 is TGTGCCAGCAGTCCCGAGGCCCGATACGAGCAGTACTTC. It is translated as CASSPEARYEQYF.

There are many counts of this clone. CDR3 amino acids: CASSGFLATEQFF. DNA for the CDR3: TGTGCCAGCAGCGGGTTTCTAGCGACTGAGCAGTTCTTC. The J gene is TRBJ2-1, the V gene TRBV14, with a possible D match to TRBD2 (6 bases). This CDR3 contains 13 residues. Trimming cost V 5 bases and J 9 bases, with 14 bases left between them. Germline V gives CDR1 SGHDN, CDR2 FVKESK.

This clone was observed many times. In the same sample, other DNA sequences code for this CDR3. The rearrangement links TRBV5-1 to TRBJ2-7, with 7 bases aligning to TRBD2. This CDR3 has 17 amino acids. J lost 5 bases, V lost 0 bases, and 14 bases had no gene match. Germline CDR1 and CDR2: SGHRS and YFSETQ. CDR3 amino acids: CASSLGPSGVPGHEQYF. DNA of the CDR3: TGCGCCAGCAGCTTGGGCCCGAGCGGGGTCCCAGGCCACGAGCAGTACTTC. Together with reference TRBV5-1 and TRBJ2-7, the CDR3 gives the full variable domain: KAGVTQTPRYLIKTRGQQVTLSCSPISGHRSVSWYQQTPGQGLQFLFEYFSETQRNKGNFPGRFSGRQFSNSRSEMNVSTLELGDSALYLCASSLGPSGVPGHEQYFGPGTRLTVT.

The table lists this clone with many counts. The chain employs TRBV6-5 and TRBJ2-3; perhaps D is TRBD1 or TRBD2 (5 bases each). Trimming removed 0 bases from V and 9 bases from J, with 13 bases in between. In germline, CDR1 is MNHEY, CDR2 SVGAGI. The CDR3 runs to 14 residues. The CDR3 region has the DNA TGTGCCAGCAGTTACTCGAAAGCGGACACCACGCAGTATTTT. Its protein is CASSYSKADTTQYF.

In this sample, this clone is medium-sized (0.01 to 0.1%). This sequence joins TRBV11-2 and TRBJ2-7, with a weak D call TRBD1 (6 bases). V shed 0 bases and J shed 5 bases, with 20 bases lying between them. Germline V gene data show CDR1 as SGHAT and CDR2 as FQNNGV. The CDR3 covers 17 residues. The CDR3 bases are TGTGCCAGCAGCTTAGATTCGCCCCGACAGGACCTGGACGAGCAGTACTTC. Translated, it gives CASSLDSPRQDLDEQYF.

V is TRBV25-1 and J is TRBJ2-7; D could derive from TRBD1 or TRBD2 (5 bases each). The V gene's germline CDR1 is MGHDK and CDR2 SYGVNS. The V gene lost 5 bases and the J gene lost 3 bases, with 35 bases spanning the gap. This CDR3 comprises 21 residues. The CDR3 loop reads CASSHHPPPIARGQGVYEQYF. CDR3 sequence (DNA): TGTGCCAGCAGTCACCACCCACCCCCGATAGCACGAGGGCAGGGCGTCTACGAGCAGTACTTC.

This clone was detected ten times or more. Other DNA sequences in this specimen translate into the identical CDR3. V gene TRBV7-2 combines with J gene TRBJ2-2; 7 nucleotides agree with TRBD2. The J segment lost 6 bases and the V segment lost 0 bases, leaving 7 bases of the junction unmatched. This CDR3 contains 16 residues. Germline CDR1 reads SGHTA; CDR2 reads FQGNSA. DNA for the CDR3: TGTGCCAGCAGCTTAGCGGCGGGAGCGGTGGCCGGGGAGCTGTTTTTT. The encoded protein is CASSLAAGAVAGELFF. The full variable domain, rest sourced from reference TRBV7-2 and TRBJ2-2, is GAGVSQSPSNKVTEKGKDVELRCDPISGHTALYWYRQSLGQGLEFLIYFQGNSAPDKSGLPSDRFSAERTGGSVSTLTIQRTQQEDSAVYLCASSLAAGAVAGELFFGEGSRLTVL.

There are many counts of this clone. V usage is TRBV6-4 and J usage is TRBJ2-3; 7 bases are shared with TRBD1. V lost 5 bases and J lost 5; bases outside the gene matches: 7. From germline, CDR1 is MRHNA and CDR2 SNTAGT. This CDR3 is 14 amino acids long. CDR3 nucleotides: TGTGCCAGCAGTCCCGGGACAGAAGGAGATACGCAGTATTTT. Translation: CASSPGTEGDTQYF.

This clone was counted ten times or more. For the CDR3, the DNA is TGTGCCAGCAGTTACTCGCCCGGGACAGGCAAAACCTACGAGCAGTACTTC. Its translation is CASSYSPGTGKTYEQYF. The chain joins TRBV6-8 to TRBJ2-7; 8 bases fit TRBD1. Germline CDR1 and CDR2: MNHGY and SAAAGT. The CDR3 has 17 residues. The trim removed 0 bases at V and 2 bases at J, leaving 9 bases unmatched.

This CDR3 reads CASSPRGPNTGELFF. DNA of the CDR3: TGTGCCAGCAGCCCCAGGGGTCCGAACACCGGGGAGCTGTTTTTT. The V and J genes are TRBV7-9 and TRBJ2-2, with D maybe TRBD1 (6 bases). The V end lost 5 bases, the J end lost 0 bases, and 10 bases lay between the germline ends. CDR3 length: 15 residues. Per germline, CDR1 SEHNR and CDR2 FQNEAQ (reference sequence).

The table lists this clone with a few counts. Being one base from a much bigger clone, this may be a read error. At the DNA level, this CDR3 is encoded by other sequences in the same sample as well. This chain links TRBV10-3 with TRBJ1-5; 7 bases fit TRBD1. CDR1 is ENHRY, CDR2 SYGVKD, per germline. The V segment lost 3 bases and the J segment 9 bases; nucleotides outside the gene matches: 14. CDR3 length: 16 residues. The CDR3 protein is CAISDPKTGQVSPQHF. CDR3 bases: TGTGCCATCAGTGACCCAAAGACAGGACAGGTTTCGCCCCAGCATTTT.

This clone was counted ten times or more. The chain joins TRBV9 to TRBJ2-7, with TRBD2 as a possible D gene (5 bases). The CDR3 loop spans 13 amino acids. Germline V CDR1 and CDR2: SGDLS, YYNGEE. Trimming took 0 bases from V and 7 from J, leaving 11 bases between them. The CDR3 nucleotides are TGTGCCAGCAGCGTAGTTTCGGGCGGGGAGCAGTACTTC. Its translation: CASSVVSGGEQYF.

Ten or more counts support this clone. V is TRBV5-1 and J is TRBJ2-1, with TRBD2 identical over 7 bases. This CDR3 spans 14 amino acids. The trim removed 4 bases at V and 3 bases at J, leaving 4 bases unmatched. Germline CDR1 and CDR2: SGHRS and YFSETQ. In nucleotides, the CDR3 is TGCGCCAGCAGCCGCGGGGGAAGCTACAATGAGCAGTTCTTC. Protein sequence: CASSRGGSYNEQFF.

This clone was detected many times. The rearrangement joins TRBV14 to TRBJ2-4, with D possibly being TRBD1 or TRBD2 (5 bases each). V was clipped by 4 bases and J by 0 bases, with 13 bases between them. In germline, CDR1 is SGHDN, CDR2 FVKESK. This CDR3 is built from 16 residues. CDR3 coding DNA: TGTGCCAGCAGCCGGGGACGGAAACTAGCCAAAAACATTCAGTACTTC. Residues: CASSRGRKLAKNIQYF.

This clone occurred many times. The J gene is TRBJ2-1, the V gene TRBV6-2 or TRBV6-3; D not resolved. The CDR3 loop spans 13 amino acids. The V and J ends lost 3 bases and 7 bases respectively, with 10 bases between them. Germline CDR1 reads MNHEY; CDR2 reads SVGEGT. CDR3 region: CASSYASMNEQFF. CDR3 in DNA: TGTGCCAGCAGTTATGCCAGCATGAATGAGCAGTTCTTC.

This clone occurred many times. The J gene is TRBJ2-3, the V gene TRBV10-3; TRBD1 matches 9 bases. This CDR3 is 18 amino acids long. CDR1 ENHRY and CDR2 SYGVKD come from the germline V gene. Germline trimming cut 1 base from V and 4 bases from J; bases unmatched to any gene: 12. The CDR3 DNA follows: TGTGCCATCAGTGAGTTAATTCCGGGACAGGGTTCATCAGATACGCAGTATTTT. Its protein is CAISELIPGQGSSDTQYF.

Relative to its sample, this clone is medium-sized. J is TRBJ2-7 and V is TRBV4-1; D gene unclear. The CDR3 extends over 15 amino acids. V lost 4 bases to trimming and J lost 3 bases, with 16 bases between them. Germline V gene sequence: CDR1 MGHRA, CDR2 YSYEKL. The CDR3 spells CASSRPAMMGYEQYF. The CDR3 coding sequence is TGCGCCAGCAGCCGACCCGCGATGATGGGCTACGAGCAGTACTTC.

There are many counts of this clone. The V gene is TRBV7-2, the J gene TRBJ1-5; tentative D call: TRBD1 (6 bases). V shed 2 bases and J shed 5 bases, with 10 bases lying between them. CDR1 is SGHTA, CDR2 FQGNSA, per germline. CDR3 length equals 14 residues. The CDR3 DNA reads TGTGCCAGCAGCTTAACGCAGGGGTATCAGCCCCAGCATTTT. This codes for CASSLTQGYQPQHF.

This clone was seen at least ten times. This chain links TRBV12-3 or TRBV12-4 with TRBJ2-7, with a weak D call TRBD1 (6 bases). V was trimmed by 4 bases and J by 3 bases, leaving 10 bases between them. The CDR3 is 13 amino acids. The CDR3 region has the DNA TGTGCCAGCAGTTATGGACAGATCTACGAGCAGTACTTC. This encodes CASSYGQIYEQYF.

This clone is judged medium-sized. This chain joins TRBV4-1 and TRBJ2-7, with 9 bases lining up with TRBD1. This CDR3 region has 14 residues. Unmatched junction bases numbered 6, after V lost 4 bases and J lost 5 bases. Germline CDR1 reads MGHRA; CDR2 reads YSYEKL. This CDR3 is CASSPLQGANEQYF. The CDR3 DNA follows: TGCGCCAGCAGCCCTCTACAGGGGGCGAACGAGCAGTACTTC.